What follows is one T cell receptor (beta chain) and its context. This sample was taken from a study of blood T cell repertoires in COVID-19. Assay: immunoSEQ multiplex PCR; the TCRdb copy retains only in-frame clones and omits some. In the table there are about 20,000 clones, about 90% of which are singletons. The CDR3 is 13 amino acids. The ends lost 4 bases at V and 4 bases at J; junction bases unmatched: 2. Germline values: CDR1 LNHDA, CDR2 SQIVND (reference sequence). The V call is TRBV19, the J call TRBJ1-1, with 8 bases fitting TRBD1. The sample consisted of peripheral blood. The receptor comes from a human donor in a cohort sampled during active COVID-19. This chain's CDR3 is CASSTQGATEAFF. For the CDR3, the DNA is TGTGCCAGTAGTACTCAGGGGGCCACTGAAGCTTTCTTT.